This T cell receptor beta chain comes out of a study of T cells expressing NK-cell markers. Points on this clonotype: The antigen remains unidentified.

General observations from the study: In four donors, these clonotypes also led the CD3+CD56-NKG2C+ fraction.

Germline V CDR1 and CDR2: MNHEY, SVGAGI. The CDR3 is made up of 14 amino acids. 5'RACE template switching with UMIs generated TCR beta cDNA. TCRdb derives one entry per CDR3 protein from the 5' RACE reads, leaving out DNA. This sample contains about 430,000 distinct CDR3 sequences. This chain links TRBV6-5 with TRBJ2-1; TCRdb gives TRBD2 as the D gene, but with no DNA this cannot be confirmed. The sequence derives from a woman between 45 and 65 years old in good health. The specimen was blood T cells: a sorted CD56 or NKG2C T cell subset, CD4+ or CD8+ T cells, or bulk PBMC T cells (not recorded which). CDR3 sequence reads: CAIRRDTSDNEQFF.